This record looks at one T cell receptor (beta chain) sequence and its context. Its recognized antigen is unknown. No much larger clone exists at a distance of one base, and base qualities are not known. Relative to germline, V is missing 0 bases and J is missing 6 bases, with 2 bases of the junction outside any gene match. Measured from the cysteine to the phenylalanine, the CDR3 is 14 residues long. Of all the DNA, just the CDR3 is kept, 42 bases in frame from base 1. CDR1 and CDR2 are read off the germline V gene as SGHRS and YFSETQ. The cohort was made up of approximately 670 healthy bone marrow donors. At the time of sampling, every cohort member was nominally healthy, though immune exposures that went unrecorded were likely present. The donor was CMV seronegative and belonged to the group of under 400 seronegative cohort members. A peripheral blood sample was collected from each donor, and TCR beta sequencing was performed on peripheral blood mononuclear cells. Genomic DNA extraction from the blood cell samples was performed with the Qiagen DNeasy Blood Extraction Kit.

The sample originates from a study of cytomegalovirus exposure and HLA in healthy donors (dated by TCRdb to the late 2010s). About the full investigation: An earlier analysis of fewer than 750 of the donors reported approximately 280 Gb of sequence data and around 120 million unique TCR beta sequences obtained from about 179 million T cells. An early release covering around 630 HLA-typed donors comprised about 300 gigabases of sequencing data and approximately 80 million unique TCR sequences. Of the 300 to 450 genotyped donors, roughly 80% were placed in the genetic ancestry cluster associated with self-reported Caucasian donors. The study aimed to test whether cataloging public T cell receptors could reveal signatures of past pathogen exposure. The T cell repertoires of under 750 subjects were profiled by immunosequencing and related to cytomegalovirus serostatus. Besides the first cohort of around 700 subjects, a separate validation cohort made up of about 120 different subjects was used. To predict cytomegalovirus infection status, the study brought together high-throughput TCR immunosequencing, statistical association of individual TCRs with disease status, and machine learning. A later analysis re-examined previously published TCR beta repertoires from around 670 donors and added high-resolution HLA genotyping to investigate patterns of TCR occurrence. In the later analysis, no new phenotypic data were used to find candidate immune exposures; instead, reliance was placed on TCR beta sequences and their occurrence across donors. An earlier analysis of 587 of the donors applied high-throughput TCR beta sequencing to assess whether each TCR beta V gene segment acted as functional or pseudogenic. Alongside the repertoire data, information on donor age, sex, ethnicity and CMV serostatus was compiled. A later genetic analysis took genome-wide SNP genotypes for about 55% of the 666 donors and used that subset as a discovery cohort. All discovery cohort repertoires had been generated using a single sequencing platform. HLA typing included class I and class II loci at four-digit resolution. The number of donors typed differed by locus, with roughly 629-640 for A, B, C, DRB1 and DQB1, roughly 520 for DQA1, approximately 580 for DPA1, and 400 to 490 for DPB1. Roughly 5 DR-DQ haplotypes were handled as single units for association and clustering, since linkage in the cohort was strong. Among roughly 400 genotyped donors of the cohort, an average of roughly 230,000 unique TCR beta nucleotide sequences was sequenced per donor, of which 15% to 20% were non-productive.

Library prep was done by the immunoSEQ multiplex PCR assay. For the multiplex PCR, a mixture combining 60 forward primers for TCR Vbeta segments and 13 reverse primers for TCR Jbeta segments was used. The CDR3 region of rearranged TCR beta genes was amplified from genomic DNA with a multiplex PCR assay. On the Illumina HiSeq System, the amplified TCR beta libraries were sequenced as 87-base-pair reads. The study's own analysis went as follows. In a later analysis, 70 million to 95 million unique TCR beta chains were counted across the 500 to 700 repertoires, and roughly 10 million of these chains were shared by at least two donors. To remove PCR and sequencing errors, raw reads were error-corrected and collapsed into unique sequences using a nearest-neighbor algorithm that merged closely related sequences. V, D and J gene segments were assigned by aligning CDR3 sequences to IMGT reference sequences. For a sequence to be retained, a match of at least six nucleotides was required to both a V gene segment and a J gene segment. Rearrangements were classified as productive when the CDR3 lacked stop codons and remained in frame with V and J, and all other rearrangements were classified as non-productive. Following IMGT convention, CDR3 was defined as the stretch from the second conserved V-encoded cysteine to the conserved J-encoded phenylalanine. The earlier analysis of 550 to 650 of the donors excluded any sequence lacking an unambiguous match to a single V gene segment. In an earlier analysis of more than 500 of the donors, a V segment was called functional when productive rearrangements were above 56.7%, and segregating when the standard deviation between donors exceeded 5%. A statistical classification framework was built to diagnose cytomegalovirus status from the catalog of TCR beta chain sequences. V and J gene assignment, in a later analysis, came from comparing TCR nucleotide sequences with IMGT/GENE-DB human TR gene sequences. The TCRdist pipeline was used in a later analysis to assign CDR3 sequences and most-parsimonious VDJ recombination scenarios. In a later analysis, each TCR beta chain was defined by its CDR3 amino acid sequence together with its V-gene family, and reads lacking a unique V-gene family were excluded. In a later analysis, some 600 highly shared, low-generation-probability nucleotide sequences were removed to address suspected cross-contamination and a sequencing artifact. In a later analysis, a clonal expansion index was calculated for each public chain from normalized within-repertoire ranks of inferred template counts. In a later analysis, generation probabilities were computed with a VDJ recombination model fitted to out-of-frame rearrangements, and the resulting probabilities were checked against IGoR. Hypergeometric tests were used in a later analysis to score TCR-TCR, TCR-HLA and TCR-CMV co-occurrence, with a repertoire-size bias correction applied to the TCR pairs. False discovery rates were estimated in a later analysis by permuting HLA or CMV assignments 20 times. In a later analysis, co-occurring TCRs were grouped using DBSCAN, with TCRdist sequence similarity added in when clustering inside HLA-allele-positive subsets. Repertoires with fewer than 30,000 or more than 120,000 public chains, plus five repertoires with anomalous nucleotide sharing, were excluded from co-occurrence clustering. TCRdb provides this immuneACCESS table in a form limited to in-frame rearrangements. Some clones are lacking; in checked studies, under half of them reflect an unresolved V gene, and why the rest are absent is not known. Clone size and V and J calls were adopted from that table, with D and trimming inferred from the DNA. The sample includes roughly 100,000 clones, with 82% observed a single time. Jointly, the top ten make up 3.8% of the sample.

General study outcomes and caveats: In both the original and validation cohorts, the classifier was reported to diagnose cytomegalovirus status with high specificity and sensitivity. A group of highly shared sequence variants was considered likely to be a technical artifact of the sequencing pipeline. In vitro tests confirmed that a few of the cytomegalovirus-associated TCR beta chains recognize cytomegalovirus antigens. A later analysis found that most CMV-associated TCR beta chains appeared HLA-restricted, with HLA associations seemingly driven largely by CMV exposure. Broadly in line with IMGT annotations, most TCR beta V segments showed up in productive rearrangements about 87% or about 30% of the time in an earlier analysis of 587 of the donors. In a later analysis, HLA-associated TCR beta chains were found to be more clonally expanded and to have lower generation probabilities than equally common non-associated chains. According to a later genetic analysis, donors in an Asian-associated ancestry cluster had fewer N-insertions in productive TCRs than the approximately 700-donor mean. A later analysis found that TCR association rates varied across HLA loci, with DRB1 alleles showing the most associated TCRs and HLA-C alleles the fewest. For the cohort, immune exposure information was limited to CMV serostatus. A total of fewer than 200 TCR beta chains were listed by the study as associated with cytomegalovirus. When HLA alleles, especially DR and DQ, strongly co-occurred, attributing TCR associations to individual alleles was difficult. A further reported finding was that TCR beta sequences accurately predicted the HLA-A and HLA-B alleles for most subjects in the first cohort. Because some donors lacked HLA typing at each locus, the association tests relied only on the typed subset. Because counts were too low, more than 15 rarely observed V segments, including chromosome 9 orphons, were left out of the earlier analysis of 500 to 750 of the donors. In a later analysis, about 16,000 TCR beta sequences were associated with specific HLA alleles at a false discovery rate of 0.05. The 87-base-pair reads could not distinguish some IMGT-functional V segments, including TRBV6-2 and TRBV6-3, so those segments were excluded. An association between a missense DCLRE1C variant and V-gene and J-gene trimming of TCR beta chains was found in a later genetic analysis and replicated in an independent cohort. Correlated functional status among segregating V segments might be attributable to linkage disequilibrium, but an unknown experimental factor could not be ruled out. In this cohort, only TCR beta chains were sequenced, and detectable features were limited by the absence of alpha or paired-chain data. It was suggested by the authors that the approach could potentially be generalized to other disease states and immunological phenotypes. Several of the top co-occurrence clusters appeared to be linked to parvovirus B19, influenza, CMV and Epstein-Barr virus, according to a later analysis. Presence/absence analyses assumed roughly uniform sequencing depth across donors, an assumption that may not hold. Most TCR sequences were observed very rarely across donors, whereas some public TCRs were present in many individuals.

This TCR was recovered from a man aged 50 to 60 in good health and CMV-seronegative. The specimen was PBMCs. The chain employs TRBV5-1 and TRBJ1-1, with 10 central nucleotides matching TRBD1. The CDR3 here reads CASSLGQGAPEAFF. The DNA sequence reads TGCGCCAGCAGCTTGGGACAGGGGGCCCCTGAAGCTTTCTTT.